This paragraph covers one T cell receptor (beta chain) sequence. Its antigen remains unidentified. The assay was immunoSEQ multiplex PCR, and TCRdb's table has in-frame clones only and misses some. The repertoire has about 100,000 clones, around 88% of them found once; the top ten carry about 16%. The data stem from a study of identifying expanded T cells in peripheral blood. Study-level points and caveats: Over approximately two and four weeks, about 15 and 19 clones changed, versus approximately 1.2 between replicates. Across healthy donors, higher total template counts meant significantly greater roughly two-week count variance.

During the collection period, no donor immune events like infections were recorded. Germline V gene lookup returns CDR1 SGHTA and CDR2 FQGNSA. Trimming removed 1 base at V and 5 bases at J, with 14 bases between. This CDR3 contains 15 residues. The clonotype comes from a person aged 18-70 years in good health. The sample comprised blood. The chain joins TRBV7-2 to TRBJ2-5; D assignment may be TRBD1 or TRBD2 (5 bases each). CDR3 in amino acids: CASSLGRRGRETQYF. The CDR3 DNA reads as TGTGCCAGCAGCTTAGGGAGACGGGGACGGGAGACCCAGTACTTC. The full variable domain, completed using reference TRBV7-2 and TRBJ2-5, is GAGVSQSPSNKVTEKGKDVELRCDPISGHTALYWYRQSLGQGLEFLIYFQGNSAPDKSGLPSDRFSAERTGGSVSTLTIQRTQQEDSAVYLCASSLGRRGRETQYFGPGTRLLVL.